The 32 T cell receptor beta chains presented below share a single source sample, sequenced in a study of CD8 T cells in ankylosing spondylitis (dated by TCRdb to about 2017). Broad study findings and their caveats: Blood from ankylosing spondylitis patients appeared to be characterized by a TCR beta motif made up of several highly homologous amino acid variants.

The library was made by 5' RACE. Data came from an Illumina HiSeq 2500. TCRdb itself trimmed the public reads at Q25 with fastp, ran MiXCR and retained productive beta chains. Entries are consolidated by CDR3 protein sequence, retaining the most common genes and DNA. The sample table contains about 500,000 distinct CDR3 sequences; only one count was recorded for about 12% of them. The biggest ten clones account for almost 7% of the sample. Their specific antigens are unknown. Sequencing was performed on blood, either unsorted or a sorted T cell fraction (not recorded which). These TCRs come from a male donor with ankylosing spondylitis.

The genes are TRBV6-6 and TRBJ2-7; possibly TRBD2 for D (5 bases). V was cut by 8 bases and J by 6 bases, with 17 bases left in between. The CDR3 has 13 amino acids. CDR1 is MNHNY and CDR2 is SVGAGI in the germline V gene (reference sequence). CDR3 bases: TGTGCCAGCGGCGGTGGAGGATTACGCGAGCAGTACTTC. Its protein product is CASGGGGLREQYF.

This clonotype turned up a few times. The CDR3 region has the DNA TGTGCCAGCAGTTTAGGGTGGCTAGCGGGAGCAATAGATACGCAGTATTTT. It specifies CASSLGWLAGAIDTQYF. The chain combines TRBV12-3 or TRBV12-4 with TRBJ2-3, with 10 bases lining up with TRBD2. V gave up 1 base and J gave up 5 bases; unmatched junction bases: 9. There are 17 residues in the CDR3.

The chain uses TRBV7-9 and TRBJ2-5; D is unclear. V was clipped by 5 bases and J by 2 bases, with 12 bases between them. The CDR3 runs to 14 residues. Germline V gene sequence: CDR1 SEHNR, CDR2 FQNEAQ (reference sequence). CDR3 sequence: CASSPSGLQETQYF. DNA of the CDR3: TGTGCCAGCAGCCCGTCTGGGTTACAAGAGACCCAGTACTTC.

The rearrangement joins TRBV27 to TRBJ1-5; no clear D gene. This CDR3 comprises 15 residues. CDR1 and CDR2 (germline): MNHEY, SMNVEV (reference sequence). Trimming removed 7 bases from V and 7 bases from J, with 20 bases in between. The CDR3 nucleotides read TGTGCCAGCACCCGTCGATGGGGTACGGAGCAGCCCCAGCATTTT. Translation gives CASTRRWGTEQPQHF.

The rearrangement links TRBV30 to TRBJ2-1, with a possible D match to TRBD1 (5 bases). The CDR3 loop spans 12 amino acids. Trimming removed 5 bases from V and 4 bases from J, with 9 bases in between. Looked up from germline, CDR1 is GTSNPN and CDR2 is SVGIG (reference sequence). The CDR3 loop reads CAWARGYNEQFF. CDR3 nucleotide sequence: TGTGCCTGGGCTAGGGGATACAATGAGCAGTTCTTC. Looking up the rest from reference TRBV30 and TRBJ2-1 gives the full variable domain: SQTIHQWPATLVQPVGSPLSLECTVEGTSNPNLYWYRQAAGRGLQLLFYSVGIGQISSEVPQNLSASRPQDRQFILSSKKLLLSDSGFYLCAWARGYNEQFFGPGTRLTVL.

The V and J genes are TRBV5-1 and TRBJ2-6; no clear D gene. V dropped 5 bases and J dropped 0 bases, with 9 bases sitting between them. The CDR3 runs to 15 residues. Germline CDR1 is SGHRS and CDR2 is YFSETQ. The CDR3 region has the DNA TGCGCCAGCAGGCAGGCATACTCTGGGGCCAACGTCCTGACTTTC. The encoded protein is CASRQAYSGANVLTF.

This clonotype has more than one count but fewer than ten. J is TRBJ1-4 and V is TRBV29-1, with D maybe TRBD1 (5 bases). The V and J ends lost 4 bases and 8 bases respectively, with 14 bases between them. The CDR3 consists of 13 residues. Germline V CDR1 and CDR2: SQVTM, ANQGSEA. The CDR3 bases are TGCAGCGTTGCAGCGGGACCATGGGAAAAACTGTTTTTT. Translating it yields CSVAAGPWEKLFF.

The chain recombines TRBV2 with TRBJ2-6; 9 bases align to TRBD1. The germline gives CDR1 SNHLY, CDR2 FYNNEI. The trim removed 7 bases at V and 0 bases at J, leaving 4 bases unmatched. CDR3 length equals 16 residues. The CDR3 here is CASTRDRVSGANVLTF. The CDR3, as DNA: TGTGCCAGCACCCGGGACAGGGTCTCTGGGGCCAACGTCCTGACTTTC.

This clonotype has at least ten counts. The chain combines TRBV15 with TRBJ2-5, with D possibly matching TRBD1 (7 bases). CDR1 is LNHNV, CDR2 YYDKDF, per germline (reference sequence). The V end lost 8 bases, the J end lost 0 bases, and 13 bases lay between the germline ends. CDR3 size: 14 residues. CDR3 amino acids: CATQGGRYQETQYF. CDR3 nucleotides: TGTGCCACCCAGGGGGGCCGTTACCAAGAGACCCAGTACTTC.

This clonotype came up many times. CDR3 DNA sequence: TGCAGTGCCCGGGACAGGGCCAATGAAAAACTGTTTTTT. Translating it yields CSARDRANEKLFF. The chain links TRBV20-1 to TRBJ1-4; 9 bases align to TRBD1. J gave up 5 bases and V 6 bases, and 4 bases lay outside the gene matches. The CDR3 totals 13 residues. Germline V CDR1 and CDR2: DFQATT, SNEGSKA (reference sequence).

The V gene is TRBV2, the J gene TRBJ2-2; D gene ambiguous. CDR3 length equals 13 residues. CDR1 and CDR2 from the germline V gene are SNHLY and FYNNEI. Trimming took 10 bases from V and 0 from J, leaving 9 bases between them. CDR3 in DNA: TGTGCCATCTCCAGGTCGAACACCGGGGAGCTGTTTTTT. Amino acid sequence: CAISRSNTGELFF.

This chain connects TRBV19 to TRBJ2-1, with 7 nucleotides matching TRBD1. The CDR3 length is 15 residues. The junction had 6 bases not matched to a gene; V was cut back by 1 base and J by 6 bases. Germline CDR1 and CDR2: LNHDA and SQIVND (reference sequence). The CDR3 region has the DNA TGTGCCAGTAGTATAGTTGGACAGGATAGCAATGAGCAGTTCTTC. Protein sequence: CASSIVGQDSNEQFF.

The rearrangement links TRBV29-1 to TRBJ2-7; D is unclear. CDR3 length: 13 amino acids. Germline CDR1 reads SQVTM; CDR2 reads ANQGSEA. The V end was cut by 3 bases, the J end by 6 bases, with 15 bases between. CDR3 DNA sequence: TGCAGCGTTGAGTTTAGCCTCAAGGCCGAGCAGTACTTC. Protein sequence: CSVEFSLKAEQYF.

This clonotype was counted many times. The chain uses TRBV11-2 and TRBJ2-1; 8 positions match TRBD1. V lost 1 base to trimming and J lost 13 bases; unmatched junction nucleotides: 9. In germline, CDR1 is SGHAT, CDR2 FQNNGV. The CDR3 is 14 residues long. The CDR3, as DNA: TGTGCCAGCAGCTTAGGGCCCAGGACAGGGAAACAGTTCTTC. It yields the protein CASSLGPRTGKQFF.

This chain uses TRBV18 with TRBJ2-5, with 9 bases fitting TRBD1. The germline V gene encodes CDR1 KGHSH and CDR2 LQKENI. V was pared by 3 bases and J by 5 bases, with 4 bases of the junction left unmatched. CDR3 size: 14 residues. The CDR3 region has the DNA TGTGCCAGCTCACCGCAACAGGGGGCTGAGACCCAGTACTTC. Translating it yields CASSPQQGAETQYF. Combining the CDR3 with reference TRBV18 and TRBJ2-5 gives the whole variable domain NAGVMQNPRHLVRRRGQEARLRCSPMKGHSHVYWYRQLPEEGLKFMVYLQKENIIDESGMPKERFSAEFPKEGPSILRIQQVVRGDSAAYFCASSPQQGAETQYFGPGTRLLVL.

The V and J genes are TRBV19 and TRBJ1-1; the D is unclear. Trimming pared 8 bases from V and 1 base from J, leaving 11 bases between. The CDR3 is made up of 13 amino acids. The V gene's germline CDR1 is LNHDA and CDR2 SQIVND (reference sequence). CDR3 DNA: TGTGCCAGTTTGGCCTTACAGAACACTGAAGCTTTCTTT. This gives the protein CASLALQNTEAFF.

This chain links TRBV7-2 with TRBJ2-7, with D possibly being TRBD2 (6 bases). The germline gives CDR1 SGHTA, CDR2 FQGNSA. The CDR3 has 14 residues. V shed 5 bases and J shed 4 bases, with 15 bases lying between them. The CDR3 DNA follows: TGTGCCAGCAGCCTTGGGACTGGGTGGTACGAGCAGTACGTC. Its translation is CASSLGTGWYEQYV.

J is TRBJ2-3 and V is TRBV7-2; 14 bases are shared with TRBD2. Germline values: CDR1 SGHTA, CDR2 FQGNSA. V dropped 5 bases and J dropped 2; count of bases not matched to a gene: 6. The CDR3 runs 17 residues. The CDR3 sequence is CASSQGTSGSYTDTQYF. The CDR3 DNA reads as TGTGCCAGCAGCCAGGGGACTAGCGGGAGTTACACAGATACGCAGTATTTT.

The V gene is TRBV4-2, the J gene TRBJ2-7; D may be TRBD1 or TRBD2 (5 bases each). V gave up 0 bases and J gave up 4 bases, with 10 bases separating them. Germline CDR1 reads LGHNA; CDR2 reads YNFKEQ. The CDR3 loop spans 14 amino acids. For the CDR3, the DNA is TGTGCCAGCAGCCAAGATGGGACCGAGTACGAGCAGTACTTC. It specifies CASSQDGTEYEQYF.

This clonotype was seen a few times. The V and J genes are TRBV7-2 and TRBJ2-7, with D maybe TRBD1 (6 bases). Looked up from germline, CDR1 is SGHTA and CDR2 is FQGNSA. This CDR3 spans 15 amino acids. The V end was cut by 4 bases, the J end by 1 base, with 14 bases between. CDR3: CASSSPSQGSYEQYF. For the CDR3, the DNA is TGTGCCAGCAGCTCCCCCTCACAGGGATCCTACGAGCAGTACTTC.

This clonotype was seen repeatedly, ten times or more. The chain uses TRBV6-1 and TRBJ2-7; D uncertain. Germline V CDR1 and CDR2: MNHNS, SASEGT. Trimming removed 6 bases from V and 0 bases from J, with 9 bases in between. The CDR3 has 13 residues. The chain's CDR3 is CASSQVISYEQYV. The CDR3 nucleotides are TGTGCCAGCAGCCAGGTTATCTCCTACGAGCAGTACGTC.

V gene TRBV7-9 combines with J gene TRBJ1-2; 7 nucleotides agree with TRBD1. Germline CDR1 and CDR2: SEHNR and FQNEAQ (reference sequence). V lost 1 base, J lost 6 bases, and 5 bases stayed unmatched. This CDR3 has 14 amino acids. The CDR3 loop is CASSLVGGVDGYTF. The CDR3 DNA follows: TGTGCCAGCAGCTTAGTAGGGGGCGTCGATGGCTACACCTTC. Full variable domain (outside the CDR3, taken from reference TRBV7-9 and TRBJ1-2): DTGVSQNPRHKITKRGQNVTFRCDPISEHNRLYWYRQTLGQGPEFLTYFQNEAQLEKSRLLSDRFSAERPKGSFSTLEIQRTEQGDSAMYLCASSLVGGVDGYTFGSGTRLTVV.

This clonotype was counted at least ten times. V is TRBV20-1 and J is TRBJ1-4; D unclear. With 3 bases removed from V and 8 bases from J, the gap between germline ends came to 13 bases. The CDR3 contains 13 residues. Germline values: CDR1 DFQATT, CDR2 SNEGSKA (reference sequence). The CDR3 DNA follows: TGCAGTGCTAGTCTGAACTTAGGGGAAAAACTGTTTTTT. This codes for CSASLNLGEKLFF.

This clonotype was observed a handful of times. The chain recombines TRBV9 with TRBJ2-2, with 8 nucleotides matching TRBD2. V was pared by 1 base and J by 3 bases, with 2 bases of the junction left unmatched. This CDR3 comprises 15 residues. Germline loops: CDR1 SGDLS, CDR2 YYNGEE. For the CDR3, the DNA is TGTGCCAGCAGCGTACAGCGGGAGTACACCGGGGAGCTGTTTTTT. Encoded protein: CASSVQREYTGELFF.

This clonotype has more than one count but fewer than ten. The chain is built from TRBV4-2 and TRBJ2-3; 15 nucleotides line up with TRBD2. The trim removed 2 bases at V and 6 bases at J, leaving 6 bases unmatched. In germline, CDR1 is LGHNA, CDR2 YNFKEQ. The CDR3 length is 17 residues. The CDR3 DNA sequence: TGTGCCAGCAGCCAACACCCCGGACTAGCGGGAGGGGATACGCAGTATTTT. As protein: CASSQHPGLAGGDTQYF.

The table lists this clonotype with many counts. The chain uses TRBV7-3 and TRBJ1-5; 7 nucleotides match TRBD1. Germline V gene lookup returns CDR1 SGHTA and CDR2 FQGTGA. There are 21 residues in the CDR3. Losses at the gene ends were 1 base for V and 1 base for J; bases not matched to a gene: 19. For the CDR3, the DNA is TGTGCCAGCAGCTTAAAAGGGGTTTTTGGAACCAGGGGGGGGAGCAATCAGCCCCAGCATTTT. It encodes CASSLKGVFGTRGGSNQPQHF.

V gene TRBV5-6 combines with J gene TRBJ2-1; 7 bases map to TRBD1. Germline trimming cut 3 bases from V and 4 bases from J; bases unmatched to any gene: 16. CDR3 length equals 18 residues. Germline values: CDR1 SGHDT, CDR2 YYEEEE. In DNA form, the CDR3 reads TGTGCCAGCAGCTCGCCTGAGGGACAGCCAAGGGGTTACAATGAGCAGTTCTTC. Protein sequence: CASSSPEGQPRGYNEQFF.

This chain links TRBV5-1 with TRBJ2-2, with 11 bases lining up with TRBD1. Germline trimming cut 4 bases from V and 6 bases from J; bases unmatched to any gene: 11. Per germline, CDR1 SGHRS and CDR2 YFSETQ. CDR3 size: 17 residues. The CDR3: CASSRRTGTGGPGELFF. CDR3 DNA: TGCGCCAGCAGCCGGCGAACCGGGACAGGGGGACCCGGGGAGCTGTTTTTT.

This clonotype appeared a few times. The genes are TRBV14 and TRBJ2-1; 12 bases agree with TRBD2. After removal of 6 bases from V and 8 bases from J, the junction contained 11 bases not matched to a gene. Germline CDR1 reads SGHDN; CDR2 reads FVKESK. The CDR3 runs 16 residues. As DNA, the CDR3 is TGTGCCAGCAGACAGACTAGCGGGAGAGCCAATGATGAGCAGTTCTTC. Translated, it gives CASRQTSGRANDEQFF.

The V call is TRBV10-1, the J call TRBJ2-2; 10 positions match TRBD1. The V gene's germline CDR1 is WNHNN and CDR2 SYGVQD (reference sequence). V lost 8 bases and J lost 8; bases outside the gene matches: 8. This CDR3 region has 14 residues. The CDR3 here is CASRKGQGFGELFF. In DNA, the CDR3 is TGCGCCAGCCGAAAGGGACAGGGGTTTGGGGAGCTGTTTTTT.

This clonotype was counted a few times. V gene TRBV5-1 combines with J gene TRBJ2-7, with D possibly matching TRBD1 (6 bases). From germline, CDR1 is SGHRS and CDR2 YFSETQ. Between the trimmed V and J ends, which lost 7 bases and 5 bases, there was a span of 16 bases. The CDR3 consists of 13 residues. Written as DNA, the CDR3 is TGCGCCAGCCGCCAGGGGATCTTCGACGAGCAGTACTTC. This gives the protein CASRQGIFDEQYF.

Ten or more counts support this clonotype. This chain connects TRBV10-3 to TRBJ2-1; perhaps TRBD1 as D (5 bases). This CDR3 contains 17 residues. Germline CDR1 is ENHRY and CDR2 is SYGVKD. V was clipped by 2 bases and J by 3 bases, with 17 bases between them. The CDR3 DNA sequence: TGTGCCATCAGTGAGACCTTCCAGGGCAAAGGCTACAATGAGCAGTTCTTC. Translating gives CAISETFQGKGYNEQFF.